This T cell receptor (beta chain) was identified during a study of cytomegalovirus exposure and HLA in healthy donors (dated by TCRdb to 2016 to 2017). For context, the study as a whole: In an earlier analysis of some 550 of the donors, roughly 300 Gb of sequence data and 100 million or so unique TCR beta sequences from about 180 million T cells were reported. A later genetic analysis used genome-wide SNP genotypes for about three fifths of the 666 donors, treating that subset as a discovery cohort. Approximately 330 gigabases of sequencing data and roughly 80 million unique TCR sequences made up an early release that covered several hundred HLA-typed donors. Typing coverage varied by locus: about 629-640 donors for A, B, C, DRB1 and DQB1; 522 for DQA1; over 600 for DPA1; 400 to 480 for DPB1. Every discovery cohort repertoire had been produced on one sequencing platform. The genetic ancestry cluster associated with self-reported Caucasian donors included about 81% of the 398 genotyped donors. In addition to the first cohort of about 650 subjects, a separate validation cohort of approximately 120 different subjects was used. Class I and class II HLA loci were covered by the typing at four-digit resolution. The study combined high-throughput TCR immunosequencing, statistical association of individual TCRs with disease status, and machine learning to predict cytomegalovirus infection status. Across 398 genotyped donors of the cohort, an average of roughly 250,000 unique TCR beta nucleotide sequences per donor were sequenced, and approximately 19% of those sequences were non-productive. The study used immunosequencing to profile the T cell repertoires of under 700 subjects and linked those repertoires to cytomegalovirus serostatus. A later analysis re-examined previously published TCR beta repertoires from more than 550 donors and added high-resolution HLA genotyping to investigate patterns of TCR occurrence. The study aimed to test whether cataloging public T cell receptors could reveal signatures of past pathogen exposure. Alongside the repertoire data, information on donor age, sex, ethnicity and CMV serostatus was compiled. To decide whether each TCR beta V gene segment behaved as functional or pseudogenic, an earlier analysis of some 580 of the donors relied on high-throughput TCR beta sequencing. Five DR-DQ haplotypes were treated as single units for association and clustering because of strong linkage in the cohort. Rather than using new phenotypic data, the later analysis identified candidate immune exposures from TCR beta sequences and from how often those sequences occurred across donors.

The library came from the immunoSEQ multiplex PCR assay. A mixture of 60 forward primers for TCR Vbeta segments and 13 reverse primers for TCR Jbeta segments was used in the multiplex PCR. Amplification of the CDR3 region of rearranged TCR beta genes was performed with a multiplex PCR assay on genomic DNA. On the Illumina HiSeq System, the amplified TCR beta libraries were sequenced as 87-base-pair reads. In the paper's pipeline: In a later analysis, roughly 80 million unique TCR beta chains were counted across the 500 to 700 repertoires, and roughly 10 million of these chains were shared by at least two donors. Raw reads were error-corrected and collapsed into unique sequences by a nearest-neighbor algorithm in which closely related sequences were merged to remove PCR and sequencing errors. Alignment of CDR3 sequences to IMGT reference sequences was used to assign V, D and J gene segments. For a sequence to be retained, a match of at least six nucleotides was required to both a V gene segment and a J gene segment. A rearrangement counted as productive if the CDR3 had no stop codons and remained in frame with V and J, and every other rearrangement counted as non-productive. Following IMGT convention, CDR3 was defined as the stretch from the second conserved V-encoded cysteine up to the conserved J-encoded phenylalanine. The earlier analysis of 500 to 600 of the donors excluded sequences that lacked an unambiguous match to a single V gene segment. An earlier analysis of fewer than 650 of the donors classified V segments as functional when productive rearrangements were above 56.7% and as segregating when the standard deviation between donors was above 5%. A statistical classification framework was developed to diagnose cytomegalovirus status using the catalog of TCR beta chain sequences. A later analysis assigned V and J genes by comparing TCR nucleotide sequences with IMGT/GENE-DB human TR gene sequences. In a later analysis, CDR3 sequences and most-parsimonious VDJ recombination scenarios were assigned using the TCRdist pipeline. In a later analysis, each TCR beta chain was defined by its CDR3 amino acid sequence together with its V-gene family, and reads without a unique V-gene family were excluded. As a way to deal with suspected cross-contamination and a sequencing artifact, a later analysis dropped roughly 620 nucleotide sequences that were highly shared and had low generation probability. For each public chain, a later analysis derived a clonal expansion index from normalized ranks of inferred template counts within each repertoire. Generation probabilities in a later analysis came from a VDJ recombination model fitted to out-of-frame rearrangements, and those results were checked against IGoR. A later analysis scored TCR-TCR, TCR-HLA and TCR-CMV co-occurrence with hypergeometric tests, applying a repertoire-size bias correction to TCR pairs. In a later analysis, false discovery rates were estimated by permuting HLA or CMV assignments 20 times. In a later analysis, co-occurring TCRs were grouped with DBSCAN, and TCRdist sequence similarity was added when clustering was performed within HLA-allele-positive subsets. For co-occurrence clustering, repertoires with fewer than 30,000 or more than 120,000 public chains were excluded, along with roughly 5 repertoires with anomalous nucleotide sharing. TCRdb's version of the immuneACCESS table is confined to in-frame rearrangements and falls short of the full clone set. An unresolved V gene accounts for under half of the shortfall where checked; the remainder is of unknown origin. For V, J and clone size, that table is used; D and trimming come from the DNA. This sample's table contains about 200,000 clones. The top ten clones comprise less than 6.5% of the sample.

The study at large found these results: In a later analysis, the rate of TCR association differed among HLA loci, with DRB1 alleles having the most associated TCRs and HLA-C alleles having the fewest. In vitro tests confirmed that three of the cytomegalovirus-associated TCR beta chains recognize cytomegalovirus antigens. In an earlier analysis of 500 to 650 of the donors, most TCR beta V segments appeared in productive rearrangements about 87% or about 30% of the time, broadly matching IMGT annotations. This cohort had only TCR beta chains sequenced, and the lack of alpha or paired-chain data limited which features could be detected. Linkage disequilibrium might explain the correlated functional status among segregating V segments, but an unknown experimental factor could not be ruled out. Most CMV-associated TCR beta chains appeared to be HLA-restricted in a later analysis, and the HLA associations seemed to be driven largely by CMV exposure. Compared with the roughly 700-donor mean, donors in an Asian-associated ancestry cluster had fewer N-insertions in productive TCRs, according to a later genetic analysis. At a false discovery rate of 0.05, a later analysis linked approximately 18,000 TCR beta sequences to specific HLA alleles. Because counts were too low, some 17 rarely observed V segments, including chromosome 9 orphons, were excluded from the earlier analysis of about 500 of the donors. When HLA alleles, especially DR and DQ, strongly co-occurred, TCR associations were difficult to assign to individual alleles. In a later analysis, several top co-occurrence clusters were reported to appear linked to parvovirus B19, influenza, CMV and Epstein-Barr virus. Immune exposure information for the cohort was limited to CMV serostatus. The presence/absence analyses assumed that sequencing depth was roughly uniform across donors, and that assumption may not be true. Compared with equally common non-associated chains, HLA-associated TCR beta chains in a later analysis were more clonally expanded and had lower generation probabilities. The sequencing pipeline was judged likely to have produced a cluster of highly shared sequence variants as a technical artifact. A total of roughly 160 TCR beta chains were listed by the study as associated with cytomegalovirus. The classifier was reported to diagnose cytomegalovirus status with high specificity and sensitivity in both the original cohort and the validation cohort. A further reported finding was that TCR beta sequences accurately predicted the HLA-A and HLA-B alleles for most subjects in the first cohort. V-gene and J-gene trimming of TCR beta chains was associated with a missense DCLRE1C variant in a later genetic analysis, and the association was replicated in an independent cohort. Because HLA typing was unavailable for some donors at each locus, only the typed subset was used in association tests. It was suggested by the authors that the approach could potentially be generalized to other disease states and immunological phenotypes. While some public TCRs were present in many individuals, most TCR sequences turned up only very rarely across donors.

In total, more than 500 healthy bone marrow donors made up the cohort. Cohort members were all nominally healthy when sampled, although unrecorded immune exposures were likely present. The donor tested CMV seronegative, placing the donor among the 300 to 400 seronegative members of the cohort. Each donor provided a peripheral blood sample, and peripheral blood mononuclear cells were used for TCR beta sequencing. The Qiagen DNeasy Blood Extraction Kit was used to extract genomic DNA from the blood cell samples. Comment on this clone: This clone's antigen is unknown.

Sequenced sample: PBMCs. The sequence was collected from a man aged 30 to 39 in good health and CMV-seronegative.

The CDR3 loop reads CAISDFADSDTQYF. The bases are TGTGCCATCAGTGACTTCGCGGACTCAGATACGCAGTATTTT. Recombination linked TRBV10-3 to TRBJ2-3; TRBD2 is possibly the D segment (5 matching bases). V gives up 3 bases and J gives up 4 bases, and the segment between their germline ends measures 11 bases. Via the germline V gene, CDR1 is ENHRY and CDR2 SYGVKD. Counted from cysteine to phenylalanine, this CDR3 has 14 amino acids. The kept DNA is CDR3 alone, 42 bases in frame from the first base.